This TCR beta chain is from a study of cytomegalovirus exposure and HLA in healthy donors. Of note for this clone: Antigen unknown.

PCR was performed using 60 Vbeta and 13 Jbeta primers. The data were produced by immunoSEQ multiplex PCR, yet TCRdb's version contains in-frame clones alone and is incomplete. The sample lists approximately 100,000 clones; roughly 82% were seen once. CDR3 length equals 15 residues. The junction had 6 bases not matched to a gene; V was cut back by 6 bases and J by 6 bases. Germline CDR1 reads MRHNA; CDR2 reads SNTAGT. Findings and caveats of the study: Cytomegalovirus-associated TCR beta chains were listed, numbering 164.

This sequence originates from a woman under 30 in good health and CMV-seronegative. Sample: PBMCs. J is TRBJ2-3 and V is TRBV6-4; TRBD2 agrees at 13 bases. In nucleotides, the CDR3 is TGTGCCAGCAGCCTAGGGACTAGCGGGGCTGATACGCAGTATTTT. It specifies CASSLGTSGADTQYF.